This T cell receptor beta chain was obtained from a study of CD8+ T cells in alopecia areata. In regard to this clone: One end of the junction is discordant with germline, which a read error may explain.

Extracted from the samples, RNA was reverse transcribed into cDNA to serve as the sequencing template. Profiling relied on immunoSEQ multiplex PCR, and the TCRdb table lists in-frame clones only, not all of them. This table holds around 150,000 clones, 50% to 70% found once. Treatment given: oral pan-JAK inhibitor, 5-10 mg twice daily. From germline, CDR1 is SQVTM and CDR2 ANQGSEA. This CDR3 has 11 residues. The sample was CD4+ T cells sorted from blood, taken at week 4, from a patient treated with tofacitinib. The chain combines TRBV29-1 with TRBJ2-1, with unresolved D. This sequence originates from a human donor with alopecia areata. CDR3 coding DNA: TGCAGCGGTGAATGGTTCAATGAGCAGTTCTTC. It specifies CSGEWFNEQFF.